This T cell receptor (beta chain) comes out of a study of blood T cell repertoires in COVID-19. Study-level information: The origin of the acute and convalescent COVID-19 samples was the United States, Italy and Spain.

In the study's own analysis: Amplifying reference gene primers gave estimates of nucleated cell counts. TCRdb keeps only in-frame clones here, not all; method: immunoSEQ multiplex PCR. D and trimming were read from the DNA, whereas the V and J calls and clone size are those reported in that table. The repertoire has about 350,000 clones, less than 90% of them found once; the top ten carry more than 0.9%. The receptor comes from a woman under 40 who had recovered from COVID-19. The specimen was PBMCs or T cells enriched from blood (not recorded which).

This CDR3 is CASSFNRDGNTQYF. CDR3 sequence (DNA): TGTGCCAGCAGTTTCAACAGGGATGGTAATACGCAGTATTTT. This chain connects TRBV28 to TRBJ2-3, with D maybe TRBD1 (6 bases). Germline assignment: CDR1 MDHEN and CDR2 SYDVKM. The CDR3 has 14 amino acids. V was trimmed by 3 bases and J by 7 bases, leaving 14 bases between them. Using reference TRBV28 and TRBJ2-3 for the parts outside the CDR3, the full variable domain is DVKVTQSSRYLVKRTGEKVFLECVQDMDHENMFWYRQDPGLGLRLIYFSYDVKMKEKGDIPEGYSVSREKKERFSLILESASTNQTSMYLCASSFNRDGNTQYFGPGTRLTVL.